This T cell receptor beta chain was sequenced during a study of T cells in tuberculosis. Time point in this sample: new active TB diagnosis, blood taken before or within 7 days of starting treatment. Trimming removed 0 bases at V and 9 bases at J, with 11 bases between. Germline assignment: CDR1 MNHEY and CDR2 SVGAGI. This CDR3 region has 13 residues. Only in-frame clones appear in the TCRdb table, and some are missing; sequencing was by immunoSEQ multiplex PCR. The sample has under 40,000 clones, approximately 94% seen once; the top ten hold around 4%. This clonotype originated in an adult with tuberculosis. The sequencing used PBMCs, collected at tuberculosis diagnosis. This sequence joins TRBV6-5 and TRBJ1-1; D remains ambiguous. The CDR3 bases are TGTGCCAGCAGTTACTCGGGCAGATCCAAAGCTTTCTTT. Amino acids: CASSYSGRSKAFF.